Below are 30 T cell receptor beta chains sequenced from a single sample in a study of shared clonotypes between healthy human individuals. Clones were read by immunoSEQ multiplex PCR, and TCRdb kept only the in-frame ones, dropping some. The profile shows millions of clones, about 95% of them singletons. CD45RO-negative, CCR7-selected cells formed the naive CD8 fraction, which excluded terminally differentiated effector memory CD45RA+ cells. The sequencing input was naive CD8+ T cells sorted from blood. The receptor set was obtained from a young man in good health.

The chain's CDR3 is CASSEGGQMSYNEQFF. Written as DNA, the CDR3 is TGTGCCAGCTCGGAAGGGGGGCAGATGTCCTACAATGAGCAGTTCTTC. V gene TRBV25-1 combines with J gene TRBJ2-1; D may match TRBD1 or TRBD2 (6 bases each). V was pared by 8 bases and J by 1 base, with 18 bases between. The CDR3 contains 16 residues. The germline V gene has CDR1 MGHDK and CDR2 SYGVNS. The full variable domain, rest sourced from reference TRBV25-1 and TRBJ2-1, is EADIYQTPRYLVIGTGKKITLECSQTMGHDKMYWYQQDPGMELHLIHYSYGVNSTEKGDLSSESTVSRIRTEHFPLTLESARPSHTSQYLCASSEGGQMSYNEQFFGPGTRLTVL.

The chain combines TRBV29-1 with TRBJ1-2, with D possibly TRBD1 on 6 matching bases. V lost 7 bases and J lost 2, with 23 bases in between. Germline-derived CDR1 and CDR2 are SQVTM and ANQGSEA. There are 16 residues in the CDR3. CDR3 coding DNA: TGCAGCGGGACAGCGGACGGTTTGGAGGGGAACTATGGCTACACCTTC. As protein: CSGTADGLEGNYGYTF.

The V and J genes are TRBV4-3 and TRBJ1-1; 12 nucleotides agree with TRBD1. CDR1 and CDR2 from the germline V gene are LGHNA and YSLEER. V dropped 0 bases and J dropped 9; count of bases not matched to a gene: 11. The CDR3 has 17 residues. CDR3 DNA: TGCGCCAGCAGCCAAGATCCGGCGGGGACAGGGGGCCAAAAAGCTTTCTTT. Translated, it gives CASSQDPAGTGGQKAFF.

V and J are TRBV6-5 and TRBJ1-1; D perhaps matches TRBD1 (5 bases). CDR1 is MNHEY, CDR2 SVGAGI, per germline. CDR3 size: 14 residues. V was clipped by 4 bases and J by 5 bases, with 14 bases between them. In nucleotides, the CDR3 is TGTGCCAGCAGTTCCGGTTGGGGGTGGACTGAAGCTTTCTTT. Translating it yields CASSSGWGWTEAFF.

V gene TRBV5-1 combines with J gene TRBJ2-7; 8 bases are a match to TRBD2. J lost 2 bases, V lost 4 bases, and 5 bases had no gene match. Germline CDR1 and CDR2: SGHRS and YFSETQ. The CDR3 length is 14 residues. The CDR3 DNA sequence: TGCGCCAGCAGCCTTAGCGGGATCCCCTACGAGCAGTACTTC. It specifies CASSLSGIPYEQYF.

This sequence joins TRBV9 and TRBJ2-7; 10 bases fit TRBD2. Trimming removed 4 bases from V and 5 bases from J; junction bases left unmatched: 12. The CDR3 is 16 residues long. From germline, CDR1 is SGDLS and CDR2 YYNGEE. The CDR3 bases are TGTGCCAGCAGCTCTAATAAGCGGGGGGGCCTCGACGAGCAGTACTTC. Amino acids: CASSSNKRGGLDEQYF.

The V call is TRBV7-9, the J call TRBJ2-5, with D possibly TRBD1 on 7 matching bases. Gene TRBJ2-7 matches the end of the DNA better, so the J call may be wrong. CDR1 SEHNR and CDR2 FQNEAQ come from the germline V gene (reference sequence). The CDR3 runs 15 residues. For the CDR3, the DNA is TGTGCCAGCAGCTTAACCCAGCAGGGGGGATACGAGCAGTACTTC. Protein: CASSLTQQGGYEQYF.

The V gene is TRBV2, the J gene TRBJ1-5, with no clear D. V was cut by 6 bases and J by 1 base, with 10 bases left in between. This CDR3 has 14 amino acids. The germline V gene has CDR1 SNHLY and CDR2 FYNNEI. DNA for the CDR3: TGTGCCAGCAGGGAGGTTTCAAGCAATCAGCCCCAGCATTTT. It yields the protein CASREVSSNQPQHF.

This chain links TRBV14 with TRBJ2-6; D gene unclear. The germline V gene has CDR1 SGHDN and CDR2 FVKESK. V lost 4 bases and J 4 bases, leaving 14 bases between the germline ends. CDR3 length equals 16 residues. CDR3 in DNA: TGTGCCAGCAGCCCCCTTGTTGGCGCAGGGGCCAACGTCCTGACTTTC. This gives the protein CASSPLVGAGANVLTF.

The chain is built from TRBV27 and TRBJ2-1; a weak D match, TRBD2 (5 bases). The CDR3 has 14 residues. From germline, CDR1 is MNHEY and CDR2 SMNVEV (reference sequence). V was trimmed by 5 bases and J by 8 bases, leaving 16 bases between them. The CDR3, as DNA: TGTGCCAGCAGTGCGGTAGCGTTTCATTATGAGCAGTTCTTC. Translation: CASSAVAFHYEQFF.

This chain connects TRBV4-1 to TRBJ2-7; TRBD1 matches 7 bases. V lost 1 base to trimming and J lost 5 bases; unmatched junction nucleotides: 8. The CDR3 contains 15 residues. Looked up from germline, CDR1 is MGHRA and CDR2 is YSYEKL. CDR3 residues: CASSQVVTGTHEQYF. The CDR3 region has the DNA TGCGCCAGCAGCCAAGTTGTGACAGGGACCCACGAGCAGTACTTC.

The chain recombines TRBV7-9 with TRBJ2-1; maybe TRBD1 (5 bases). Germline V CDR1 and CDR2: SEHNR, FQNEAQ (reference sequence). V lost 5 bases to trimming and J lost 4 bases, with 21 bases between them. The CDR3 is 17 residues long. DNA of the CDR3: TGTGCCAGCAGCCCAACCCTCCCCAGGGAAGGTTACAATGAGCAGTTCTTC. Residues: CASSPTLPREGYNEQFF.

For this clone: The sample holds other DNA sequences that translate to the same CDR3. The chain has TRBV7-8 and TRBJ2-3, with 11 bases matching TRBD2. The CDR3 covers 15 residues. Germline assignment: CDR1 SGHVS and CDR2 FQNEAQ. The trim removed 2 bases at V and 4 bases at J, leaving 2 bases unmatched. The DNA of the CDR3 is TGTGCCAGCAGCTTATTAGCGGGAGGGCCAGATACGCAGTATTTT. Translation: CASSLLAGGPDTQYF.

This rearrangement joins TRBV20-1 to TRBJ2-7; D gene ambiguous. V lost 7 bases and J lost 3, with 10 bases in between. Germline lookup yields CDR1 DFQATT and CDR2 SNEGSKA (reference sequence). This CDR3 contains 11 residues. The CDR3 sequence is CSGGYSYEQYF. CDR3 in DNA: TGCAGTGGGGGTTATAGCTACGAGCAGTACTTC.

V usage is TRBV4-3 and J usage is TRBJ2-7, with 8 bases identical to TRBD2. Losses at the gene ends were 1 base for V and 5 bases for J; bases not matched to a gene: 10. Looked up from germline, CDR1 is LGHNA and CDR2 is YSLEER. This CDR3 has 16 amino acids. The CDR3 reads CASSQAVAGGRHEQYF. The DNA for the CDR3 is TGCGCCAGCAGCCAAGCTGTGGCGGGGGGTAGACACGAGCAGTACTTC.

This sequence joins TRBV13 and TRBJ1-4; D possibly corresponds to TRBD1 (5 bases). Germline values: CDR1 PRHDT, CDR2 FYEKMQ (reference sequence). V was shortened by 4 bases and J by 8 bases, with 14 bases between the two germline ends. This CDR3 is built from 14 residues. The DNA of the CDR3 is TGTGCCAGCAGCTCGGGACCTCGCTTGGAAAAACTGTTTTTT. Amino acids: CASSSGPRLEKLFF.

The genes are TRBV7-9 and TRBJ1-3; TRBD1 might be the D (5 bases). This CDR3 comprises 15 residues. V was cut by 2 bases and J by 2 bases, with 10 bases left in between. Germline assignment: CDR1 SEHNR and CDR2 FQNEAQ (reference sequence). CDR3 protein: CASSLIAGAGNTIYF. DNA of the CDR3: TGTGCCAGCAGCTTAATCGCGGGGGCTGGAAACACCATATATTTT.

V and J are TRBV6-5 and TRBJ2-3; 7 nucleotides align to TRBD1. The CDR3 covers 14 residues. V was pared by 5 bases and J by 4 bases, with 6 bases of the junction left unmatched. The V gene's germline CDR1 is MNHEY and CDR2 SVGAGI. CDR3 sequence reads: CASSHYTGADTQYF. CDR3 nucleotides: TGTGCCAGCAGTCATTACACAGGGGCAGATACGCAGTATTTT.

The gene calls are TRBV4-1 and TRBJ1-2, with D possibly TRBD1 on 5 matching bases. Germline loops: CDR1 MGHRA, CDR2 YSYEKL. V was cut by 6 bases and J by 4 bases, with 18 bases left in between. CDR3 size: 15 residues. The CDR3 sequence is CASRISGLPLYGYTF. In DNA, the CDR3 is TGCGCCAGCAGGATCTCAGGGCTCCCCCTCTATGGCTACACCTTC.

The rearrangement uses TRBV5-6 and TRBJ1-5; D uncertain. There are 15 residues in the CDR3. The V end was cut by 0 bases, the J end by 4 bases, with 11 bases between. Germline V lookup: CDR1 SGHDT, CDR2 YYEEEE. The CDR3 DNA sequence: TGTGCCAGCAGCTTGGAGGGATTCGGGAATCAGCCCCAGCATTTT. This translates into CASSLEGFGNQPQHF.

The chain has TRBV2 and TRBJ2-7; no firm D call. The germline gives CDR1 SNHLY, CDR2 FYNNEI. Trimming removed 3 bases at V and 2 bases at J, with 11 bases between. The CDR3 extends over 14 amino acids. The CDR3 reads CASSDVGVAYEQYF. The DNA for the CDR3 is TGTGCCAGCAGTGACGTGGGTGTAGCCTACGAGCAGTACTTC.

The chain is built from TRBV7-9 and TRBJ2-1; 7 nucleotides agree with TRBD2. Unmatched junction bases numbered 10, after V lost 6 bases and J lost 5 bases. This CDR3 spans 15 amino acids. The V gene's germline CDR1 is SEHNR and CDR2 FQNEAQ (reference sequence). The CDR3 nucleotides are TGTGCCAGCAGTCAACCGGGGGGTTCGGACAATGAGCAGTTCTTC. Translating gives CASSQPGGSDNEQFF.

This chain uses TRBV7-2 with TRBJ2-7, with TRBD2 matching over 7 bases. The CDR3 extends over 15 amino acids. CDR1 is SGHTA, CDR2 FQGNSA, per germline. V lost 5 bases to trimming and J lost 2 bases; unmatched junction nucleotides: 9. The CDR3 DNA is TGTGCCAGCAGCCTAGACTCTAGCGGAGCCTACGAGCAGTACTTC. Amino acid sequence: CASSLDSSGAYEQYF.

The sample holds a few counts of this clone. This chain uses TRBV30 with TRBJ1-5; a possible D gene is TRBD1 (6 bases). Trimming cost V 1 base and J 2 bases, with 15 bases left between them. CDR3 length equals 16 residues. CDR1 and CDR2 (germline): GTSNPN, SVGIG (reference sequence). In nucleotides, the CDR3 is TGTGCCTGGAGTGCATCCCCAGGGGCGGGCAATCAGCCCCAGCATTTT. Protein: CAWSASPGAGNQPQHF.

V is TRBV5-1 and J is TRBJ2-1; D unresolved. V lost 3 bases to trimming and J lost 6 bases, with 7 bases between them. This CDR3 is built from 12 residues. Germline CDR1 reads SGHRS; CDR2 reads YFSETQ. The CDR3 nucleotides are TGCGCCAGCAGCTACCTTGGCAATGAGCAGTTCTTC. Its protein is CASSYLGNEQFF.

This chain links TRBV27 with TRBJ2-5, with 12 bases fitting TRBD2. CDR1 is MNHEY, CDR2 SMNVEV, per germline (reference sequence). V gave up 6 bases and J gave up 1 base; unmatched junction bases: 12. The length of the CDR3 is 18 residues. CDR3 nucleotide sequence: TGTGCCAGCAGAGGACTAGCGGGATGGGGGGGACTCCAAGAGACCCAGTACTTC. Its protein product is CASRGLAGWGGLQETQYF.

The CDR3 DNA follows: TGTGCCAGCAGCGGTAGCTCAAGTAGCACAGATACGCAGTATTTT. Protein: CASSGSSSSTDTQYF. This chain links TRBV9 with TRBJ2-3, with no clear D. CDR1 SGDLS and CDR2 YYNGEE come from the germline V gene. V was clipped by 3 bases and J by 0 bases, with 11 bases between them. CDR3 length equals 15 residues.

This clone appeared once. CDR3: CASSEIGWGSSYEQYF. CDR3 coding DNA: TGTGCCAGCAGTGAGATCGGCTGGGGGTCCTCCTACGAGCAGTACTTC. The chain employs TRBV2 and TRBJ2-7; either TRBD1 or TRBD2 may fit D (5 bases each). V gave up 3 bases and J gave up 0 bases, with 15 bases separating them. CDR3 size: 16 residues. In germline, CDR1 is SNHLY, CDR2 FYNNEI.

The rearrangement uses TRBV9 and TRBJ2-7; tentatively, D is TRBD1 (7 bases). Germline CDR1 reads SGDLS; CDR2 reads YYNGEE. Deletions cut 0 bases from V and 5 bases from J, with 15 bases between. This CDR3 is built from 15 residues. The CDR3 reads CASSVGGTEGDEQYF. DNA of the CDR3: TGTGCCAGCAGCGTAGGCGGGACAGAGGGAGACGAGCAGTACTTC.

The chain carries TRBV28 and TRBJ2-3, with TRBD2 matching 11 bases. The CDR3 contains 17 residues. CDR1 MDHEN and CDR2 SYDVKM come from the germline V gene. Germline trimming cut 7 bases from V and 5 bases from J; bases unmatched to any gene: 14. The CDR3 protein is CASTLWASGGPGDTQYF. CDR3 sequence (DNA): TGTGCCAGCACCCTTTGGGCTAGCGGGGGGCCTGGAGATACGCAGTATTTT. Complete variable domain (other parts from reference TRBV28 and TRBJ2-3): DVKVTQSSRYLVKRTGEKVFLECVQDMDHENMFWYRQDPGLGLRLIYFSYDVKMKEKGDIPEGYSVSREKKERFSLILESASTNQTSMYLCASTLWASGGPGDTQYFGPGTRLTVL.